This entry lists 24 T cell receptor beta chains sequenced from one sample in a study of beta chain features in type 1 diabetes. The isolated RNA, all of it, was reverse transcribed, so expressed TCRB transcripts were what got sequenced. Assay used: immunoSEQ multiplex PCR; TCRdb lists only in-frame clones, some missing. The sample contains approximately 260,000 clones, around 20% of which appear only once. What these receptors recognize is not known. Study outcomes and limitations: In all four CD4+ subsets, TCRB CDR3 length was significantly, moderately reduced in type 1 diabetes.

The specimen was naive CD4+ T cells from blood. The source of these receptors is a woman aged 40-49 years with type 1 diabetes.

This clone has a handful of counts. The CDR3, as DNA: TGCGCCAGCAGCCAAGTCGCACAGAGCTCCTACGAGCAGTACTTC. Its translation is CASSQVAQSSYEQYF. The V and J genes are TRBV4-3 and TRBJ2-7; unclear D gene. Germline-derived CDR1 and CDR2 are LGHNA and YSLEER. V was clipped by 1 base and J by 0 bases, with 10 bases between them. CDR3 length equals 15 residues.

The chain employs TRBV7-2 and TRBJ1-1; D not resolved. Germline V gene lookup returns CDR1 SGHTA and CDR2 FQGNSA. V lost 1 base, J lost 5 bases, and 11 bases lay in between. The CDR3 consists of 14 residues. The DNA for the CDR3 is TGTGCCAGCAGCTTAGGGACTACGGGGACTGAAGCTTTCTTT. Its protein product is CASSLGTTGTEAFF. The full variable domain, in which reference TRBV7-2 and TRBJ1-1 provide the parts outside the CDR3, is GAGVSQSPSNKVTEKGKDVELRCDPISGHTALYWYRQSLGQGLEFLIYFQGNSAPDKSGLPSDRFSAERTGGSVSTLTIQRTQQEDSAVYLCASSLGTTGTEAFFGQGTRLTVV.

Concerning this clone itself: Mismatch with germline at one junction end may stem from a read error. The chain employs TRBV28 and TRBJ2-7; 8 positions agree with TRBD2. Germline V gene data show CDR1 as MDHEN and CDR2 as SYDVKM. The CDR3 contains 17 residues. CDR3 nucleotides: TGTACCAGCAGTTTAGTTAGCGGGGCGTTTAGCTCCTACGAGCAGTACTTC. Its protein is CTSSLVSGAFSSYEQYF.

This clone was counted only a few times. The CDR3 region is CASSIGDYGYTF. CDR3 in DNA: TGTGCCAGTAGTATCGGGGACTATGGCTACACCTTC. The chain joins TRBV19 to TRBJ1-2; D gene uncertain. This CDR3 has 12 residues. The germline V gene encodes CDR1 LNHDA and CDR2 SQIVND (reference sequence). V lost 3 bases and J 3 bases, leaving 5 bases between the germline ends.

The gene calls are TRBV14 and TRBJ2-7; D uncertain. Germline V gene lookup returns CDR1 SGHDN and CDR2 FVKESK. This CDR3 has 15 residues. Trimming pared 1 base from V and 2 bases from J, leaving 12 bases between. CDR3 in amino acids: CASSQAIGGTYEQYF. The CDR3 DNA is TGTGCCAGCAGCCAAGCAATTGGCGGAACCTACGAGCAGTACTTC.

The chain's CDR3 is CASSIQGFYEQYF. DNA for the CDR3: TGTGCCAGCAGTATACAGGGTTTCTACGAGCAGTACTTC. The chain combines TRBV28 with TRBJ2-7; TRBD1 is a possible D gene (6 bases). CDR1 is MDHEN, CDR2 SYDVKM, per germline. This CDR3 region has 13 residues. V dropped 5 bases and J dropped 3 bases, with 11 bases sitting between them.

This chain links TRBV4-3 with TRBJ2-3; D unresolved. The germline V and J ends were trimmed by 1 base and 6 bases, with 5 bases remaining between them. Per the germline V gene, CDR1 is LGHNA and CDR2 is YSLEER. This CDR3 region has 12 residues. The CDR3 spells CASSQARDTQYF. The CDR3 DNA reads TGCGCCAGCAGCCAAGCGAGGGATACGCAGTATTTT.

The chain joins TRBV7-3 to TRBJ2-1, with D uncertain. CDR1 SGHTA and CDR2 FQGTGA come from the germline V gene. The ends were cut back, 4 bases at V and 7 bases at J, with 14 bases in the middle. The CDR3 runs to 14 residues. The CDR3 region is CASSYYGSLNEQFF. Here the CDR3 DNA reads TGTGCCAGCAGCTACTACGGGTCCTTGAATGAGCAGTTCTTC.

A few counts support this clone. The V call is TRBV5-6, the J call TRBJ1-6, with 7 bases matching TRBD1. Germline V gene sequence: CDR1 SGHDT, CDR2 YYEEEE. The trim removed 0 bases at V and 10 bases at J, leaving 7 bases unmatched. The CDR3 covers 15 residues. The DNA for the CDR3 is TGTGCCAGCAGCTTGGGACAGGGCGGTGAATCACCCCTCCACTTT. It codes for CASSLGQGGESPLHF.

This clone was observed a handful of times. CDR3 sequence reads: CASSPRTSEPSYEQYF. In nucleotides, the CDR3 is TGCGCCAGCAGCCCCCGGACTAGCGAGCCCTCCTACGAGCAGTACTTC. This sequence joins TRBV4-1 and TRBJ2-7, with TRBD2 matching 9 bases. V was clipped by 4 bases and J by 0 bases; unmatched bases: 7. The CDR3 sequence is 16 residues long. CDR1 and CDR2 from the germline V gene are MGHRA and YSYEKL.

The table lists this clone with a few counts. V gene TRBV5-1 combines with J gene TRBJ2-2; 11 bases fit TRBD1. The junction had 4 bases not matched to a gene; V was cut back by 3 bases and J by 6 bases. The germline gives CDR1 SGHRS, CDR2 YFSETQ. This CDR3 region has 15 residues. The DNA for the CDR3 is TGCGCCAGCAGCTGGACAGGGGGCGTTTCCGGGGAGCTGTTTTTT. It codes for CASSWTGGVSGELFF.

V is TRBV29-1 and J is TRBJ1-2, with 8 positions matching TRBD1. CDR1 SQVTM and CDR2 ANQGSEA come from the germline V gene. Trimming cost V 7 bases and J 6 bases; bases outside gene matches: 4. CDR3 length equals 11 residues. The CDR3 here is CSEGTGHGYTF. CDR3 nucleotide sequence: TGCAGCGAAGGGACAGGCCATGGCTACACCTTC.

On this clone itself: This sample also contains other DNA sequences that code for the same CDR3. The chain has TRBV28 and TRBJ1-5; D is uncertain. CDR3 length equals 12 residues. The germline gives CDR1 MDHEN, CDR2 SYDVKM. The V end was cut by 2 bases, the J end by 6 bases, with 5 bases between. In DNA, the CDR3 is TGTGCCAGCAGTTTACAGGCTCAGCCCCAGCATTTT. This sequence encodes CASSLQAQPQHF.

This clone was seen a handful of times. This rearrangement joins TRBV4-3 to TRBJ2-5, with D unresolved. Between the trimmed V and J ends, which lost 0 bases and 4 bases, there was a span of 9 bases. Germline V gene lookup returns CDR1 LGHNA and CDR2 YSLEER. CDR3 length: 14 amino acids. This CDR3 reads CASSQDQARETQYF. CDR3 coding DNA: TGCGCCAGCAGCCAAGACCAGGCCCGAGAGACCCAGTACTTC.

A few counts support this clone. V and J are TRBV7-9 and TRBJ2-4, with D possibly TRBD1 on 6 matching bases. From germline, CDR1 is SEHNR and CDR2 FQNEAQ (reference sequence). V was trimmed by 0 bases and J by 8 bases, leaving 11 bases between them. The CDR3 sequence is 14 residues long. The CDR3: CASSLATGTDIQYF. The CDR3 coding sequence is TGTGCCAGCAGCTTAGCCACAGGGACGGACATTCAGTACTTC.

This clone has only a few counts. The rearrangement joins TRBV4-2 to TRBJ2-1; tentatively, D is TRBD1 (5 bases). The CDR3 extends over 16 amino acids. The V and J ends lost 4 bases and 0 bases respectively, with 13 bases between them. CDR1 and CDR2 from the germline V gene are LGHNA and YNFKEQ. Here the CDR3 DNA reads TGTGCCAGCAGCCTGGCAGGGCCGAGCTCCTACAATGAGCAGTTCTTC. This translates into CASSLAGPSSYNEQFF.

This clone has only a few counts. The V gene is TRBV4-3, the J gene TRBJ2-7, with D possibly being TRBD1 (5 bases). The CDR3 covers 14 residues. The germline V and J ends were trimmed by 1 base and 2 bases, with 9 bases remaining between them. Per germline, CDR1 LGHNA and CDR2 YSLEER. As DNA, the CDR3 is TGCGCCAGCAGCCAAGGCGCCAGGGCCTACGAGCAGTACTTC. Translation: CASSQGARAYEQYF.

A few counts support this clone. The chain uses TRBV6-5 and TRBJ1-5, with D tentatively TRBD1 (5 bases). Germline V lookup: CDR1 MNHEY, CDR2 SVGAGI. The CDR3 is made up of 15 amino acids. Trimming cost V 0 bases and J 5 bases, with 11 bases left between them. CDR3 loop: CASSYSRGGDQPQHF. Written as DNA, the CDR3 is TGTGCCAGCAGTTACTCTCGGGGGGGGGATCAGCCCCAGCATTTT.

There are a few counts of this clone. CDR3 sequence reads: CASSVDRDGYEQYF. In nucleotides, the CDR3 is TGCGCCAGCAGCGTGGACAGGGATGGGTACGAGCAGTACTTC. The genes are TRBV5-1 and TRBJ2-7, with 8 bases fitting TRBD1. Germline trimming cut 4 bases from V and 4 bases from J; bases unmatched to any gene: 7. CDR1 SGHRS and CDR2 YFSETQ come from the germline V gene. The CDR3 is 14 amino acids. Supplemented by reference TRBV5-1 and TRBJ2-7, the full variable domain reads KAGVTQTPRYLIKTRGQQVTLSCSPISGHRSVSWYQQTPGQGLQFLFEYFSETQRNKGNFPGRFSGRQFSNSRSEMNVSTLELGDSALYLCASSVDRDGYEQYFGPGTRLTVT.

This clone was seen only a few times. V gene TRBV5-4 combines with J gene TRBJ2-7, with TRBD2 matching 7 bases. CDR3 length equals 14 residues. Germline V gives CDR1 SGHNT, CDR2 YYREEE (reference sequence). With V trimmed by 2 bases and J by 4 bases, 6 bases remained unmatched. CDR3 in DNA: TGTGCCAGCAGCTTTACGGGGGGTGGATACGAGCAGTACTTC. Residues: CASSFTGGGYEQYF.

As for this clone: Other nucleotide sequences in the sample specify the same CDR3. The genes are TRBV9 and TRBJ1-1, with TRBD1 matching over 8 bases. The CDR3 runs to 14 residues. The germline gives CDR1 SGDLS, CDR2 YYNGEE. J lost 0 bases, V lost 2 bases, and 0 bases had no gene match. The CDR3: CASSVTGVNTEAFF. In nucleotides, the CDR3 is TGTGCCAGCAGCGTGACAGGGGTGAACACTGAAGCTTTCTTT.

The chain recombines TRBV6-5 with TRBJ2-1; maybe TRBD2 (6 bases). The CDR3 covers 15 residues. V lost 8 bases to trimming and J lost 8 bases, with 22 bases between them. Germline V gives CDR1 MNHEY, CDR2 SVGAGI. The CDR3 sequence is CASWDSGPLGDEQFF. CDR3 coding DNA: TGTGCCAGCTGGGATAGCGGTCCCCTCGGCGATGAGCAGTTCTTC.

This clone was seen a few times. CDR3 DNA sequence: TGTGCCAGCAGCTTAAAGGAGGGGCCCTATGGCTACACCTTC. It specifies CASSLKEGPYGYTF. The rearrangement uses TRBV11-1 and TRBJ1-2; D possibly corresponds to TRBD1 (5 bases). V shed 2 bases and J shed 4 bases, with 11 bases lying between them. Germline-derived CDR1 and CDR2 are SGHAT and FQDESV (reference sequence). The CDR3 extends over 14 amino acids.

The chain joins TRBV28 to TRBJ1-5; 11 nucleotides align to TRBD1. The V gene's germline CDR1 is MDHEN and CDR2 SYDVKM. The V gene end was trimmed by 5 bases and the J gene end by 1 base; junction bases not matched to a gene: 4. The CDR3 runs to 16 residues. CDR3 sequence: CASSRGQGASNQPQHF. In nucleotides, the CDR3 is TGTGCCAGCAGTCGAGGACAGGGGGCGAGCAATCAGCCCCAGCATTTT.